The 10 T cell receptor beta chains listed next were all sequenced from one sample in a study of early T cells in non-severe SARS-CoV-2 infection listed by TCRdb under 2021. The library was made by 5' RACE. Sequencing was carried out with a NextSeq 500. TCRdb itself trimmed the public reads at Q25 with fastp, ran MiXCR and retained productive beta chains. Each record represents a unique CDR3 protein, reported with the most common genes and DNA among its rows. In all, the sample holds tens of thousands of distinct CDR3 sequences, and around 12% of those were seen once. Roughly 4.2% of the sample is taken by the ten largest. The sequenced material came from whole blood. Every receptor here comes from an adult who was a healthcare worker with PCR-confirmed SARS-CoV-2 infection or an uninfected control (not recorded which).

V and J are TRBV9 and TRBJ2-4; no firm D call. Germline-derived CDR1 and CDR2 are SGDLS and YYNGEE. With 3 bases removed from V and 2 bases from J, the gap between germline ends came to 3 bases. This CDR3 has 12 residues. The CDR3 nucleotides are TGTGCCAGCAGCGCATCCAAAAACATTCAGTACTTC. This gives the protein CASSASKNIQYF.

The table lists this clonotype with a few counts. The DNA for the CDR3 is TGTGCCACCAGTGCCGAAGGGAGTCGCTCCTACAATGAGCAGTTCTTC. The encoded protein is CATSAEGSRSYNEQFF. The chain links TRBV24-1 to TRBJ2-1; TRBD2 is a possible D gene (5 bases). The germline CDR1 and CDR2 sequences are KGHDR and SFDVKD. The CDR3 extends over 16 amino acids. Trimming shortened V by 5 bases and J by 0 bases, and 13 bases separated the two germline ends.

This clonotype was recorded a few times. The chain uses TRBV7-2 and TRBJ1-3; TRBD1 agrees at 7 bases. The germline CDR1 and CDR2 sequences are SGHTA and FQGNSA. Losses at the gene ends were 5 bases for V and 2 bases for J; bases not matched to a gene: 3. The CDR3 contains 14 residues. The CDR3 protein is CASSLDRAGNTIYF. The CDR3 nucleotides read TGTGCCAGCAGCCTCGACAGGGCTGGAAACACCATATATTTT.

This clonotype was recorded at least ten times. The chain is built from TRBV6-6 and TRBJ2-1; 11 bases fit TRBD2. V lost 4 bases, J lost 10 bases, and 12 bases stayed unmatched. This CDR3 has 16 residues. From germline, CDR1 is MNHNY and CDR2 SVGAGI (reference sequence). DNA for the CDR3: TGTGCCAGCAGTTTAGATAGCGGGAGGGCCAAATGGGAGCAGTTCTTC. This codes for CASSLDSGRAKWEQFF.

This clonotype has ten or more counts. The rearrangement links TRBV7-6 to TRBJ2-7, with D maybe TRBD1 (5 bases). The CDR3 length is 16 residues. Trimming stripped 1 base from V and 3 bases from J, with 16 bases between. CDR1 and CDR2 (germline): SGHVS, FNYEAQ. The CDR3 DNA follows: TGTGCCAGCAGCTTAGAAATTGCAGGGTACAGCTACGAGCAGTACTTC. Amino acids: CASSLEIAGYSYEQYF. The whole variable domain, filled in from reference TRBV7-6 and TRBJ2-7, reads GAGVSQSPRYKVTKRGQDVALRCDPISGHVSLYWYRQALGQGPEFLTYFNYEAQQDKSGLPNDRFSAERPEGSISTLTIQRTEQRDSAMYRCASSLEIAGYSYEQYFGPGTRLTVT.

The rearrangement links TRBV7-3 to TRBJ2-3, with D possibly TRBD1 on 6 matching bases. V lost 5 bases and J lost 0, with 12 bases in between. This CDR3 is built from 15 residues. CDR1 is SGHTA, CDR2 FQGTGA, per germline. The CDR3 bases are TGTGCCAGCAGCCCAAGGGGGTTTAGCACAGATACGCAGTATTTT. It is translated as CASSPRGFSTDTQYF.

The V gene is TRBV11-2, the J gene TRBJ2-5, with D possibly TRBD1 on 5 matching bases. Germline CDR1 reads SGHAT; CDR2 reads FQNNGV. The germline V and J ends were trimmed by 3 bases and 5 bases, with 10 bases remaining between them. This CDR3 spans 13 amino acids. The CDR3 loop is CASSFVGQETQYF. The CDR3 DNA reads TGTGCCAGCAGCTTTGTGGGGCAGGAGACCCAGTACTTC.

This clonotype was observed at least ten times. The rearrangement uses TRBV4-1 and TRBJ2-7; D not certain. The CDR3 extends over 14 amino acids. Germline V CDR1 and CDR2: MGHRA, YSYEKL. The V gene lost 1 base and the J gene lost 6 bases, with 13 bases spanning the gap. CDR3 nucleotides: TGCGCCAGCAGCCAAGTTTTCCCGAGGCCCGAGCAGTACTTC. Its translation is CASSQVFPRPEQYF.

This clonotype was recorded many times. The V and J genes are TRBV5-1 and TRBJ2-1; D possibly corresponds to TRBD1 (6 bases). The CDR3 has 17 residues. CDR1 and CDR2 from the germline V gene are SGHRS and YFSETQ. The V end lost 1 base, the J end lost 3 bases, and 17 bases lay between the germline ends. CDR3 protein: CASSLQTSDSGYNEQFF. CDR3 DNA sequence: TGCGCCAGCAGCTTGCAAACGTCGGACAGCGGCTACAATGAGCAGTTCTTC.

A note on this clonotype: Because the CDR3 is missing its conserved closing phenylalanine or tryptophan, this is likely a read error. The CDR3 sequence: CASSLRGPTYEQYS. The CDR3 region has the DNA TGTGCCAGCAGCTTAAGGGGACCCACCTACGAGCAGTACTCC. V usage is TRBV11-2 and J usage is TRBJ2-7; D may be TRBD1 or TRBD2 (5 bases each). CDR1 is SGHAT and CDR2 is FQNNGV in the germline V gene. The CDR3 has 14 amino acids. V was shortened by 2 bases and J by 2 bases, with 10 bases between the two germline ends.